This T cell receptor beta chain came from a study of chemoradiotherapy in HPV16-positive cancers. In the study overall: Candidate HPV-specific clones and shared TCR motifs came from a couple of HPV16-positive patients.

Trimming left V 3 bases short and J 2 bases short, with 14 bases between. The CDR3 length is 16 residues. Per the germline V gene, CDR1 is SGHDN and CDR2 is FVKESK. The repertoire was sequenced with immunoSEQ multiplex PCR; TCRdb's copy has only in-frame clones and lacks some. Of about 12,000 clones in the sample, around 70% were seen once. This material was acquired from a patient who underwent chemoradiotherapy. This clonotype was sampled from a human donor with HPV-associated anogenital cancer. This chain connects TRBV14 to TRBJ2-1, with D perhaps TRBD2 (7 bases). The CDR3 spells CASSHLKGGTYNEQFF. The DNA of the CDR3 is TGTGCCAGCAGCCACCTCAAGGGGGGGACCTACAATGAGCAGTTCTTC.